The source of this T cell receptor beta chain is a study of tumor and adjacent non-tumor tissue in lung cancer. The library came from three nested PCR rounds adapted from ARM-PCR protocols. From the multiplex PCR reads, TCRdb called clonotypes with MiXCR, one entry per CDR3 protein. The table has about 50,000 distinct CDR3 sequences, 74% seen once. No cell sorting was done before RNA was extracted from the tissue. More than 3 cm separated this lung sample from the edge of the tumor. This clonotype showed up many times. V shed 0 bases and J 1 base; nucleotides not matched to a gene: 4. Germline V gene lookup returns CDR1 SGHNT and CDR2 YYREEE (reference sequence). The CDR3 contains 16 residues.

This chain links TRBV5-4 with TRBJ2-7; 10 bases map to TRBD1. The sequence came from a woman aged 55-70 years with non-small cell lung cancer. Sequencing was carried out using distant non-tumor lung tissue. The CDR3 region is CASSLGGDRGSYEQYF. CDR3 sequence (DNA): TGTGCCAGCAGCTTGGGGGGGGACAGGGGTTCCTACGAGCAGTACTTC.